The 18 T cell receptor beta chains below all came from one sample that was sequenced in a study of glioma-infiltrating T cells. Amplification of TCR alpha and beta CDR3 regions from RNA used iRepertoire nested multiplex PCR. Each CDR3 protein is one row after TCRdb ran MiXCR on the multiplex PCR reads. The table has around 130,000 distinct CDR3 sequences, 20% to 25% seen once. The sequenced sample consisted of glioma tissue, nonneoplastic brain tissue, or PBMCs (not recorded which). The receptor set was obtained from a human donor with low-grade glioma or glioblastoma, undergoing nonglioma brain surgery, or in good health (not recorded which).

This clonotype was picked up many times. The CDR3 is CSATPGAQPQHF. CDR3 DNA: TGCAGTGCTACCCCGGGAGCTCAGCCCCAGCATTTT. The chain has TRBV20-1 and TRBJ1-5, with D uncertain. V was pared by 4 bases and J by 6 bases, with 10 bases between. The germline CDR1 and CDR2 sequences are DFQATT and SNEGSKA (reference sequence). The CDR3 extends over 12 amino acids.

This clonotype has a handful of counts. CDR3 DNA: TGTGCCAGCAGTTACCGGACTAGCGGGGGGGCCGGGGTTGAGCAGTTCTTC. As protein: CASSYRTSGGAGVEQFF. V usage is TRBV6-6 and J usage is TRBJ2-1; 15 nucleotides agree with TRBD2. The junction had 8 bases not matched to a gene; V was cut back by 2 bases and J by 9 bases. The CDR3 extends over 17 amino acids. Germline lookup yields CDR1 MNHNY and CDR2 SVGAGI (reference sequence).

Notes on this clonotype: The junction departs from the called germline gene at one end, perhaps through a read error. The chain links TRBV20-1 to TRBJ1-4; 7 positions match TRBD1. Germline V CDR1 and CDR2: DFQATT, SNEGSKA (reference sequence). CDR3 length: 14 amino acids. The CDR3 sequence is CSAAETGTNEKPFF. The CDR3 nucleotides are TGCAGTGCAGCCGAGACAGGGACTAATGAAAAACCGTTTTTT.

This clonotype was seen repeatedly, ten times or more. The CDR3 reads CASIRTSGANEQFF. The CDR3 DNA follows: TGTGCCAGCATCCGGACTAGCGGGGCCAATGAGCAGTTCTTC. The rearrangement uses TRBV2 and TRBJ2-1; 12 bases are a match to TRBD2. The germline CDR1 and CDR2 sequences are SNHLY and FYNNEI. The CDR3 extends over 14 amino acids. Trimming at V came to 7 bases and at J to 6 bases, leaving 4 bases not matched to a gene.

V and J are TRBV6-9 and TRBJ1-6; D call uncertain. Per the germline V gene, CDR1 is MNHGY and CDR2 is SVAAGI. V was clipped by 4 bases and J by 7 bases, with 17 bases between them. This CDR3 has 16 amino acids. The CDR3 sequence: CASSSDRTWVNSPLHF. The DNA of the CDR3 is TGTGCCAGCAGTTCGGACCGGACTTGGGTAAATTCACCCCTCCACTTT.

The rearrangement joins TRBV11-2 to TRBJ2-3, with 7 bases aligning to TRBD2. V trimming: 1 base; J trimming: 1 base; junction bases outside the gene matches: 8. The CDR3 has 17 amino acids. The V gene's germline CDR1 is SGHAT and CDR2 FQNNGV. The CDR3 spells CASSLGVGGIRTDTQYF. In DNA, the CDR3 is TGTGCCAGCAGCTTAGGGGTCGGGGGGATCCGCACAGATACGCAGTATTTT.

The table lists this clonotype with many counts. V usage is TRBV10-2 and J usage is TRBJ2-3; either TRBD1 or TRBD2 may fit D (5 bases each). V was cut by 9 bases and J by 9 bases, with 34 bases left in between. Germline V lookup: CDR1 WSHSY, CDR2 SAAADI. The CDR3 runs to 18 residues. CDR3 sequence reads: CASLSQPGPTSSIGTQYF. Here the CDR3 DNA reads TGCGCCAGTCTATCACAACCGGGACCCACATCGTCCATTGGGACGCAGTATTTT.

This chain connects TRBV7-9 to TRBJ1-1; D may be TRBD1 (5 bases). The CDR3 runs to 14 residues. Germline V gives CDR1 SEHNR, CDR2 FQNEAQ (reference sequence). Trimming left V 4 bases short and J 6 bases short, with 15 bases between. The chain's CDR3 is CASSSERTRAEAFF. The CDR3 DNA is TGTGCCAGCAGCTCAGAACGGACACGCGCTGAAGCTTTCTTT.

This clonotype was seen many times. The J gene is TRBJ2-3, the V gene TRBV24-1; the D gene is possibly TRBD2 (5 bases). V was pared by 0 bases and J by 2 bases, with 8 bases between. The CDR3 loop spans 15 amino acids. CDR1 is KGHDR and CDR2 is SFDVKD in the germline V gene. CDR3 bases: TGTGCCACCAGTGATTTGGCAGCGGACACAGATACGCAGTATTTT. Translated, it gives CATSDLAADTDTQYF.

This clonotype has more than one count but fewer than ten. The V call is TRBV20-1, the J call TRBJ1-2; TRBD1 matches at 8 bases. J was trimmed by 2 bases and V by 6 bases; bases with no gene match: 11. Looked up from germline, CDR1 is DFQATT and CDR2 is SNEGSKA (reference sequence). The CDR3 is 15 amino acids. The CDR3: CSALDREGINYGYTF. The CDR3 region has the DNA TGCAGTGCCCTGGACAGGGAGGGGATAAACTATGGCTACACCTTC.

The gene calls are TRBV6-1 and TRBJ2-2; D remains ambiguous. The CDR3 totals 14 residues. Germline lookup yields CDR1 MNHNS and CDR2 SASEGT. Trimming cost V 6 bases and J 1 base, with 9 bases left between them. The CDR3 loop reads CASSQRWNTGELFF. CDR3 in DNA: TGTGCCAGCAGCCAGAGGTGGAACACCGGGGAGCTGTTTTTT.

This clonotype was observed a handful of times. The chain combines TRBV28 with TRBJ1-2, with D unresolved. The CDR3 is 14 residues long. Germline loops: CDR1 MDHEN, CDR2 SYDVKM. V was shortened by 2 bases and J by 10 bases, with 17 bases between the two germline ends. In nucleotides, the CDR3 is TGTGCCAGCAGTTTAGAATCCACAAATGATGACTACACCTTC. It encodes CASSLESTNDDYTF.

The chain employs TRBV24-1 and TRBJ2-2; a weak D match, TRBD1 (6 bases). The germline V and J ends were trimmed by 1 base and 4 bases, with 12 bases remaining between them. This CDR3 is built from 16 residues. The germline V gene encodes CDR1 KGHDR and CDR2 SFDVKD. The chain's CDR3 is CATSDFGGEGTGELFF. As DNA, the CDR3 is TGTGCCACCAGTGATTTTGGGGGCGAGGGCACCGGGGAGCTGTTTTTT.

This clonotype showed up just a few times. V gene TRBV5-1 combines with J gene TRBJ2-1, with TRBD1 identical over 8 bases. Trimming at V came to 0 bases and at J to 7 bases, leaving 9 bases not matched to a gene. This CDR3 has 16 amino acids. Germline V gives CDR1 SGHRS, CDR2 YFSETQ. The DNA of the CDR3 is TGCGCCAGCAGCTTGGGGTCGAGACAGGGGAAAAATGAGCAGTTCTTC. This codes for CASSLGSRQGKNEQFF.

This chain links TRBV20-1 with TRBJ2-1, with 8 bases lining up with TRBD2. The germline gives CDR1 DFQATT, CDR2 SNEGSKA (reference sequence). CDR3 size: 18 residues. Losses at the gene ends were 3 bases for V and 12 bases for J; bases not matched to a gene: 25. The CDR3 region is CSASGTSGYELLQLGQFF. CDR3 coding DNA: TGCAGTGCTAGTGGTACTAGCGGCTACGAGCTCCTACAATTAGGGCAGTTCTTC.

Comment on this clonotype: Being one base from a much bigger clone, this may be a read error. This chain connects TRBV20-1 to TRBJ2-5; possibly TRBD1 for D (5 bases). The J call may be faulty, since TRBJ2-7 better matches the DNA end. There are 13 residues in the CDR3. Looked up from germline, CDR1 is DFQATT and CDR2 is SNEGSKA (reference sequence). The CDR3 DNA is TGCAGTGCTAGTAAGCAGGGTGATTACGAGCAGTACTTC. Encoded protein: CSASKQGDYEQYF.

This clonotype has only a few counts. The J gene is TRBJ2-3, the V gene TRBV24-1; TRBD2 might be the D (6 bases). V shed 2 bases and J shed 6 bases, with 14 bases lying between them. The CDR3 extends over 15 amino acids. The V gene's germline CDR1 is KGHDR and CDR2 SFDVKD. This CDR3 is CATSDYAGTDDTQYF. The CDR3 nucleotides read TGTGCCACCAGTGATTATGCCGGGACTGACGATACGCAGTATTTT.

This clonotype was picked up a small number of times. A read error is possible here, since a much larger clone lies one base away. V and J are TRBV25-1 and TRBJ1-3; no reliable D call. Germline-derived CDR1 and CDR2 are MGHDK and SYGVNS. This CDR3 contains 13 residues. The CDR3 loop is CASSWSSGDTIYF. In nucleotides, the CDR3 is TGTGCCAGCAGTTGGTCCTCTGGAGACACCATATATTTT.